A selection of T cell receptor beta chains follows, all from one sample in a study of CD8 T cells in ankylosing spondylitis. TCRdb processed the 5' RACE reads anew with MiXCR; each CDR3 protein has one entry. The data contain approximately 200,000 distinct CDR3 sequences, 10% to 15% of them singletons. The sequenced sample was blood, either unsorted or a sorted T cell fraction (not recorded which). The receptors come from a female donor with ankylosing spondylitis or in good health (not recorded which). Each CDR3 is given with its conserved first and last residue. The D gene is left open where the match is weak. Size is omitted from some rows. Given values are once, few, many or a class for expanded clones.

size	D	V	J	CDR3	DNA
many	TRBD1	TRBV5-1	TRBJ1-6	CASRARQGSNSPLHF	TGCGCCAGCAGAGCCAGACAGGGCAGTAATTCACCCCTCCACTTT
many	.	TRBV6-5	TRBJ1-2	CASSYLATNYGYTF	TGTGCCAGCAGTTACCTGGCGACTAACTATGGCTACACCTTC
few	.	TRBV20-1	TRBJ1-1	CSARDSRGANTEAFF	TGCAGTGCTAGAGATTCACGGGGGGCGAACACTGAAGCTTTCTTT
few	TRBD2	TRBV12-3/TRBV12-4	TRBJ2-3	CATTGPGLARDTQYF	TGTGCCACCACAGGACCGGGACTAGCGAGGGATACGCAGTATTTT
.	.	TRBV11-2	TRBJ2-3	CTSSFTEGDTQYF	TGTACCAGCAGCTTTACAGAGGGAGATACGCAGTATTTT
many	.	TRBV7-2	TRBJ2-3	CASRWTVSTDTQYF	TGTGCCAGCAGGTGGACAGTGAGCACAGATACGCAGTATTTT
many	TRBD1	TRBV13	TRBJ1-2	CASSSNRGGEYGYTF	TGTGCCAGCAGCTCCAACAGGGGCGGAGAGTATGGCTACACCTTC
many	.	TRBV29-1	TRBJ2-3	CSARATSTDTQYF	TGCAGCGCTAGGGCTACTAGCACAGATACGCAGTATTTT
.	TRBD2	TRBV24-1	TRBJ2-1	CATSGNRGLTSGRYDEQFF	TGTGCCACCAGTGGAAACAGGGGTCTAACTAGCGGGAGGTATGATGAGCAGTTCTTC
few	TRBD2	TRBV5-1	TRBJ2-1	CASSLGSGLAGEQFF	TGCGCCAGCAGCTTGGGTTCGGGGTTAGCGGGCGAGCAGTTCTTC
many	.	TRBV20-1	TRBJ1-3	CSASTPGWQGNTIYF	TGCAGTGCTAGCACCCCAGGGTGGCAAGGAAACACCATATATTTT
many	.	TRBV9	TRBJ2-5	CASSALLGSGETQYF	TGTGCCAGCAGCGCTCTCTTGGGGAGTGGAGAGACCCAGTACTTC
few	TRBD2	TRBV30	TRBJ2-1	CAWTSLAGGGDEQFF	TGTGCCTGGACAAGCCTAGCGGGAGGGGGGGATGAGCAGTTCTTC
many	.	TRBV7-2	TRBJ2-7	CASSPIGAQGTYEQYF	TGTGCCAGCAGCCCGATAGGGGCCCAAGGCACCTACGAGCAGTACTTC
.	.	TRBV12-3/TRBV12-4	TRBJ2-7	CASSSRPQGPYEQYF	TGTGCCAGCAGTTCGCGCCCGCAGGGACCCTACGAGCAGTACTTC
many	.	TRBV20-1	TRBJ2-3	CSAREVSPDTQYF	TGCAGTGCTAGAGAAGTCAGCCCAGATACGCAGTATTTT
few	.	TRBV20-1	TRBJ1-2	CSAPRGSTNYGYTF	TGCAGTGCCCCAAGGGGGAGCACTAACTATGGCTACACCTTC
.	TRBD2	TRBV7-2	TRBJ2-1	CASSLRLAHGNEQFF	TGTGCCAGCAGCCTTCGACTAGCGCATGGGAATGAGCAGTTCTTC
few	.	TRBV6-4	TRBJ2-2	CASSDGIANTGELFF	TGTGCCAGCAGTGACGGGATAGCAAACACCGGGGAGCTGTTTTTT
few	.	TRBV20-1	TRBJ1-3	CSARDRRPGNTIYF	TGCAGTGCTAGAGACCGACGGCCTGGAAACACCATATATTTT
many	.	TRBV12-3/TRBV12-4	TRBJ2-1	CASQLTGGRSYNEQFF	TGTGCCAGCCAACTGACCGGGGGTCGTTCCTACAATGAGCAGTTCTTC
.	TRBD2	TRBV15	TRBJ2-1	CATSRLAGSSSYNEQFF	TGTGCCACCAGTCGACTAGCGGGTTCGAGCTCCTACAATGAGCAGTTCTTC
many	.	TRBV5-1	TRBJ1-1	CASSLDLNTEAFF	TGCGCCAGCAGCTTGGACCTGAACACTGAAGCTTTCTTT
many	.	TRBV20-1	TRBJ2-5	CSARVSGLETQYF	TGCAGTGCTAGAGTTTCGGGGTTGGAGACCCAGTACTTC
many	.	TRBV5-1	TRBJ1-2	CASSLNVRSGYTF	TGCGCCAGCAGCCTGAACGTCCGGAGCGGCTACACCTTC
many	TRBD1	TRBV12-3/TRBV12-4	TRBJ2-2	CASSSPGQGGTGELFF	TGTGCCAGCAGTTCTCCGGGACAGGGTGGCACCGGGGAGCTGTTTTTT
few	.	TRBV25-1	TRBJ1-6	CASRGGVNSPLHF	TGTGCCAGCAGGGGGGGGGTTAATTCACCCCTCCACTTT
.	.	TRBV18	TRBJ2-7	CASSPGVVPGEQYF	TGTGCCAGCTCACCAGGAGTCGTCCCGGGTGAGCAGTACTTC
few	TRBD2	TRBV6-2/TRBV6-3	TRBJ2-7	CAASGRWYEQYF	TGTGCAGCTAGCGGGAGATGGTACGAGCAGTACTTC
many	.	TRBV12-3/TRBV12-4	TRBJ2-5	CASSFHLEETQYF	TGTGCCAGCAGTTTTCACCTGGAAGAGACCCAGTACTTC
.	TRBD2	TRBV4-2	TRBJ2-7	CASSPNTAGAAYEQYF	TGTGCCAGCAGCCCCAACACAGCGGGAGCGGCCTACGAGCAGTACTTC
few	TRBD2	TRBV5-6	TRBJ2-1	CASSRGSGRANNEQFF	TGTGCCAGCAGCCGGGGGAGCGGGAGGGCAAACAATGAGCAGTTCTTC
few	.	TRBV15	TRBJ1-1	CATSRDALNTEAFF	TGTGCCACCAGCAGAGACGCGCTGAACACTGAAGCTTTCTTT
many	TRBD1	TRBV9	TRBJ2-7	CASSKQGQAYEQYF	TGTGCCAGCAGCAAACAGGGGCAAGCCTACGAGCAGTACTTC
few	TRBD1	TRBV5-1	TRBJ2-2	CASRPTGRTGELFF	TGCGCCAGCCGTCCGACAGGGCGCACCGGGGAGCTGTTTTTT
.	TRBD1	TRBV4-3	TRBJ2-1	CASSQEDRVSHNEQFF	TGCGCCAGCAGCCAAGAGGACAGGGTGTCCCACAATGAGCAGTTCTTC
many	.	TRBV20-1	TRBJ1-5	CSARTQGNSNQPQHF	TGCAGTGCTAGGACCCAGGGTAATAGCAATCAGCCCCAGCATTTT
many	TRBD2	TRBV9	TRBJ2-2	CASSPAGVDGELFF	TGTGCCAGCAGCCCAGCGGGAGTCGACGGGGAGCTGTTTTTT
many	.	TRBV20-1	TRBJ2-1	CSADTSRSSMLQFF	TGCAGTGCCGACACTTCAAGGAGCTCCATGTTACAGTTCTTC
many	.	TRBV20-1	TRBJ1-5	CSARADRDSNQPQHF	TGCAGTGCTAGAGCGGACCGAGATAGCAATCAGCCCCAGCATTTT
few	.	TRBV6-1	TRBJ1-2	CASSSTRGWGGYTF	TGTGCCAGCAGTAGCACCCGGGGCTGGGGTGGCTACACCTTC
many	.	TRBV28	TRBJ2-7	CATDAASYEQYF	TGTGCCACCGACGCGGCCTCCTACGAGCAGTACTTC
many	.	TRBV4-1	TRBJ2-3	CASSTTGDSTDTQYF	TGCGCCAGCAGCACGACAGGAGATAGCACAGATACGCAGTATTTT
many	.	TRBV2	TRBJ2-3	CASKGRRDTQYF	TGTGCCAGCAAGGGCCGGAGGGATACGCAGTATTTT
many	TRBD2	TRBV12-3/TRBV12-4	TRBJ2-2	CASVRLAGVTGELFF	TGTGCCAGCGTCCGACTAGCGGGCGTCACCGGGGAGCTGTTTTTT
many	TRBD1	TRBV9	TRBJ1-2	CASSVRQGCYGYTF	TGTGCCAGCAGCGTGAGACAGGGATGTTATGGCTACACCTTC
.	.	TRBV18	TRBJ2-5	CASSPQTDQETQYF	TGTGCCAGCTCACCACAGACAGACCAAGAGACCCAGTACTTC
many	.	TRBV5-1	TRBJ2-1	CASRSGVSSYNEQFF	TGCGCCAGCAGAAGCGGAGTATCCTCCTACAATGAGCAGTTCTTC
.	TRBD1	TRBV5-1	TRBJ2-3	CASSPGTGDADTQYF	TGCGCCAGCAGCCCCGGGACAGGGGACGCAGATACGCAGTATTTT
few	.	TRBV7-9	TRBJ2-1	CASSSEGVAGFYNEQFF	TGTGCCAGCAGCTCCGAGGGGGTAGCGGGTTTCTACAATGAGCAGTTCTTC
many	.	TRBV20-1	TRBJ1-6	CSAIGQTISYNSPLHF	TGCAGTGCCATCGGACAGACCATCAGTTATAATTCACCCCTCCACTTT
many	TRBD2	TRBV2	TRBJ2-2	CASSELRLAGDAGELFF	TGTGCCAGCAGTGAATTAAGACTAGCGGGAGACGCCGGGGAGCTGTTTTTT
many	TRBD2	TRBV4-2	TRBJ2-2	CASSQTSAGAGGELFF	TGTGCCAGCAGCCAAACTTCAGCGGGAGCCGGCGGGGAGCTGTTTTTT